Included here is one T cell receptor beta chain sequence, with context. CD4+ cells were split into CD45RA+ naive and CD45RA-negative memory subsets. Produced via immunoSEQ multiplex PCR; TCRdb's table is partial and in-frame only. The sample carries 2 million or so clones, 85% to 95% recorded once. These data belong to a study of shared clonotypes between healthy human individuals. Germline CDR1 and CDR2: SNHLY and FYNNEI. V was trimmed by 0 bases and J by 6 bases, leaving 14 bases between them. The CDR3 contains 15 residues. The clonotype originates from a man aged 18 to 29 in good health. Sequencing was performed on naive CD4+ T cells sorted from blood. The subset denotes: CD45RA+ positively selected. The chain is built from TRBV2 and TRBJ1-2; weak D call: TRBD1 (6 bases). The CDR3 loop is CASSEALWGADGYTF. CDR3 in DNA: TGTGCCAGCAGTGAAGCGCTTTGGGGGGCAGATGGCTACACCTTC.